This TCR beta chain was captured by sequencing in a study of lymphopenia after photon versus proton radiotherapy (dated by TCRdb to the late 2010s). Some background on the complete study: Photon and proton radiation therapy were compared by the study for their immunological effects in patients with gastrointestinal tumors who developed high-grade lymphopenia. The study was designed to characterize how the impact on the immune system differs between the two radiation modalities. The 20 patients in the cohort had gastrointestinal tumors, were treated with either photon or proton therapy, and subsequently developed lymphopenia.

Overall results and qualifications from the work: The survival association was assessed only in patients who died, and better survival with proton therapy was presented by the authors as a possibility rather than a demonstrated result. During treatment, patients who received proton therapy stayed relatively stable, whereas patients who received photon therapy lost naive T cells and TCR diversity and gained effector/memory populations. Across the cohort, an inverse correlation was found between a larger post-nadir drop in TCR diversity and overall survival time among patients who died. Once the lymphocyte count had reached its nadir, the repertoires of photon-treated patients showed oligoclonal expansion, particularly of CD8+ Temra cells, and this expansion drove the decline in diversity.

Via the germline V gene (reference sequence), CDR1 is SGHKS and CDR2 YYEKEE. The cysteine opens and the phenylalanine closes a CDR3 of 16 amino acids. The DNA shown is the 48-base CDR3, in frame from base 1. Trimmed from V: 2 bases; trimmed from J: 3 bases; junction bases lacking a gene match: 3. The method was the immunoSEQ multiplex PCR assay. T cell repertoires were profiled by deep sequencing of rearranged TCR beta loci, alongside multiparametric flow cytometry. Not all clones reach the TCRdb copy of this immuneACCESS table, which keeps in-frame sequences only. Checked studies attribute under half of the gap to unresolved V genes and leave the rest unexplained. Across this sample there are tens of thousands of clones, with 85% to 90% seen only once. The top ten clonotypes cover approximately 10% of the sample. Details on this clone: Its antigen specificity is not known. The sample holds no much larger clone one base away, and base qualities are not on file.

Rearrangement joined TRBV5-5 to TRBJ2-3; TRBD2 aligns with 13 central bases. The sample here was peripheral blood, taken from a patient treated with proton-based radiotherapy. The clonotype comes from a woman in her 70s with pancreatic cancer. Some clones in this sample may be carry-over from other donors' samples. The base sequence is TGTGCCAGCAGCTTACGGACTAGCGGGAGTACAGATACGCAGTATTTT. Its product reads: CASSLRTSGSTDTQYF.